This T cell receptor beta chain was sequenced for a study of T cell responses to AZD1222 COVID-19 vaccine. Findings and caveats of the study: At baseline, seropositivity was found in only a handful of AZD1222 recipients.

Details on this clone: Its antigen is currently unknown.

Sequencing was performed with immunoSEQ multiplex PCR; in TCRdb, only in-frame clones are kept and a portion is missing. This table holds roughly 100,000 clones, approximately 88% found once. The clonotype comes from an adult in good health. Sequences were derived from peripheral blood, sampled on day 0 of AZD1222 vaccination.

CDR3 DNA: TGTGCCAGCAGTGAAGCATACGAGCAGTACTTC. This translates into CASSEAYEQYF. The chain has TRBV6-1 and TRBJ2-7; unclear D gene. The CDR3 length is 11 residues. V lost 0 bases to trimming and J lost 4 bases, with 1 base between them. Germline V gene lookup returns CDR1 MNHNS and CDR2 SASEGT.